Many counts were recorded for the clone carrying this T cell receptor beta chain. Described time point: newly diagnosed GD, antithyroid drugs for less than 3 months. Preparation of the TCR library used RNA extracted from PBMCs. This sample was included in a study of regulatory T cells in long-lasting Graves disease. Relying on iRepertoire HTBI primers and Arm-PCR of CDR3 regions, the team built TCR beta libraries. Via MiXCR, TCRdb re-called the multiplex PCR reads, giving one row per CDR3 protein. The profile shows almost 450,000 distinct CDR3 sequences, about 16% of them singletons. Another study also made use of these data, one on T cells in Graves' hyperthyroidism and ophthalmopathy. That source reports: The HTBI primer set was used in a first-round RT-PCR of the TCR CDR3.

The sequence derives from a woman aged 25 to 39 with Graves disease. Sequenced material: peripheral blood mononuclear cells (PBMCs), taken at new diagnosis, from a patient treated with antithyroid drugs.

This chain's CDR3 is CASSGSPDTQYF. The CDR3 region has the DNA TGTGCCAGTAGCGGGAGCCCAGATACGCAGTATTTT. The V and J genes are TRBV28 and TRBJ2-3; 9 bases agree with TRBD2. Germline V gives CDR1 MDHEN, CDR2 SYDVKM. V shed 9 bases and J 4 bases; nucleotides not matched to a gene: 2. The length of the CDR3 is 12 residues.